The present entry profiles one T cell receptor (beta chain) with its context. Its antigen is undetermined. The unexposed donors gave CD4+ T cells in about 2010-2019, prior to COVID-19. These data are taken from a study of CD4 T cells in relation to SARS-CoV-2 and coronaviruses. Background on the study: The HLA restriction of the shared crossreactive spike epitopes was mapped. General study results and limits: Each donor contributed either pre-pandemic or post-infection samples, not both.

Naive and memory CD4+ T cell DNA was deep-sequenced without culture. Sequencing used immunoSEQ multiplex PCR; TCRdb keeps in-frame clones, though not all of them. In the table there are some 64,000 clones, over 90% of which are singletons. J was trimmed by 0 bases and V by 4 bases; bases with no gene match: 13. Germline V gene sequence: CDR1 MNHNS, CDR2 SASEGT. The CDR3 is 19 amino acids. This chain links TRBV6-1 with TRBJ2-1, with 9 bases lining up with TRBD2. The sequence was collected from a human donor in good health. The sample taken for sequencing was naive CD4+ T cells from PBMCs. As for subset: naive CD4+ T cells isolated by negative enrichment. The CDR3 loop is CASSAGASGILSSYNEQFF. CDR3 DNA sequence: TGTGCCAGCAGTGCTGGGGCTAGCGGGATCCTAAGCTCCTACAATGAGCAGTTCTTC.